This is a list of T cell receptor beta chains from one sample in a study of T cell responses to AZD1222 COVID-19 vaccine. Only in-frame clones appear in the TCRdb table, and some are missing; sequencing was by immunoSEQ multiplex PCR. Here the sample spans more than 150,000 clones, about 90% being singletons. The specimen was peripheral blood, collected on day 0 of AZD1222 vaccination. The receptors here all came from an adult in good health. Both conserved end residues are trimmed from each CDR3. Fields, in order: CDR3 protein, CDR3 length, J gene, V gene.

CDR3: ASSYSGGQLNSPLH
length: 14
J: TRBJ1-6
V: TRBV6-5

CDR3: ASSLNSEPQH
length: 10
J: TRBJ1-5
V: TRBV28

CDR3: ASTRIEKLF
length: 9
J: TRBJ1-4
V: TRBV2

CDR3: ASSRGPLNEQF
length: 11
J: TRBJ2-1
V: TRBV28

CDR3: ASPRRSDGYT
length: 10
J: TRBJ1-2
V: TRBV6-5

CDR3: ASSTGDQETQY
length: 11
J: TRBJ2-5
V: TRBV23-1

CDR3: ASSYFDIYNSPLH
length: 13
J: TRBJ1-6
V: TRBV27

CDR3: ASTTGVKDGYT
length: 11
J: TRBJ1-2
V: TRBV6-5

CDR3: AWSRGGNNQPQH
length: 12
J: TRBJ1-5
V: TRBV30

CDR3: ASSESGRSYEQY
length: 12
J: TRBJ2-7
V: TRBV10-1

CDR3: ASSGRSRGVAEAKNIQY
length: 17
J: TRBJ2-4
V: TRBV9

CDR3: ASSQDQIREQY
length: 11
J: TRBJ2-7
V: TRBV14

CDR3: AISVTRQADNYGYT
length: 14
J: TRBJ1-2
V: TRBV10-3